A single sample is the source of the 28 T cell receptor beta chains below, sequenced in a study of OX40 agonist ivuxolimab in advanced cancers. Assay: immunoSEQ multiplex PCR; the TCRdb copy retains only in-frame clones and omits some. The data show tens of thousands of clones, 85% to 90% seen once. Source: CD4+ or CD8+ T cells sorted from blood, taken in a trial of the OX40 agonist ivuxolimab. The receptors come from an adult with an advanced solid tumor such as melanoma, head and neck, liver or kidney cancer.

The rearrangement joins TRBV7-8 to TRBJ1-5; D remains unclear. Deletions cut 1 base from V and 5 bases from J, with 9 bases between. Germline-derived CDR1 and CDR2 are SGHVS and FQNEAQ. The CDR3 spans 14 residues. The CDR3 DNA is TGTGCCAGCAGCTTAGAATCCGGATATCAGCCCCAGCATTTT. It yields the protein CASSLESGYQPQHF.

V usage is TRBV27 and J usage is TRBJ2-3, with TRBD2 as a possible D gene (6 bases). V lost 1 base to trimming and J lost 2 bases, with 10 bases between them. There are 15 residues in the CDR3. CDR1 and CDR2 from the germline V gene are MNHEY and SMNVEV (reference sequence). CDR3: CASSLLRGNTDTQYF. The CDR3 DNA follows: TGTGCCAGCAGTTTATTACGGGGGAACACAGATACGCAGTATTTT.

J is TRBJ1-5 and V is TRBV19; possible D gene TRBD1, 5 bases. Trimming took off 4 bases at V and 0 bases at J, with 10 bases between the two ends. Germline CDR1 is LNHDA and CDR2 is SQIVND (reference sequence). The CDR3 contains 15 residues. The DNA of the CDR3 is TGTGCCAGTAGTAAGACAGCCTATAGCAATCAGCCCCAGCATTTT. Translation gives CASSKTAYSNQPQHF.

This chain uses TRBV6-5 with TRBJ2-7; unclear D gene. Trimming stripped 5 bases from V and 6 bases from J, with 17 bases between. In germline, CDR1 is MNHEY, CDR2 SVGAGI. The CDR3 length is 14 residues. CDR3 in amino acids: CASSAGPEVFEQYF. The CDR3 DNA is TGTGCCAGCAGTGCCGGCCCCGAGGTGTTCGAGCAGTACTTC.

This sequence joins TRBV7-2 and TRBJ2-1, with D maybe TRBD1 (6 bases). Germline-derived CDR1 and CDR2 are SGHTA and FQGNSA. The germline V and J ends were trimmed by 5 bases and 6 bases, with 11 bases remaining between them. This CDR3 has 13 residues. The CDR3 here is CASSTGSSNEQFF. DNA of the CDR3: TGTGCCAGCAGCACAGGGTCATCCAATGAGCAGTTCTTC.

The CDR3 DNA reads TGCGCCAGCAGCGGACAGGGGGCATCTGACTATGGCTACACCTTC. Protein product: CASSGQGASDYGYTF. The V and J genes are TRBV4-1 and TRBJ1-2; 11 bases match TRBD1. Trimming removed 5 bases from V and 3 bases from J; junction bases left unmatched: 5. The CDR3 length is 15 residues. The germline gives CDR1 MGHRA, CDR2 YSYEKL.

The CDR3 coding sequence is TGTGCCAGCAGCTTGGAGGCTCGTCCCATTCAGTACTTC. It translates to CASSLEARPIQYF. The chain has TRBV5-6 and TRBJ2-4; D is unclear. The germline V gene encodes CDR1 SGHDT and CDR2 YYEEEE. This CDR3 contains 13 residues. V was shortened by 0 bases and J by 9 bases, with 10 bases between the two germline ends.

The rearrangement links TRBV9 to TRBJ2-3, with D perhaps assigned TRBD1 or TRBD2 (5 bases each). This CDR3 contains 18 residues. The germline gives CDR1 SGDLS, CDR2 YYNGEE. Deletions cut 0 bases from V and 6 bases from J, with 23 bases between. The CDR3 is CASSVGGRLGTSPDTQYF. In DNA form, the CDR3 reads TGTGCCAGCAGCGTAGGGGGGAGACTCGGGACCTCCCCCGATACGCAGTATTTT.

Turning to this clone: Germline and junction disagree at one end, which may indicate a read error. The V gene is TRBV15, the J gene TRBJ2-1; TRBD2 agrees at 12 bases. Germline values: CDR1 LNHNV, CDR2 YYDKDF (reference sequence). The CDR3 sequence is 17 residues long. The CDR3 DNA follows: TGTGCCACCGGGCTAGCGGGGGGGCCGGGCTCCTACAGTGAGCAGTTCTTC. It yields the protein CATGLAGGPGSYSEQFF.

The rearrangement uses TRBV5-4 and TRBJ1-2; tentatively, D is TRBD1 (6 bases). The CDR3 has 13 residues. CDR1 SGHNT and CDR2 YYREEE come from the germline V gene (reference sequence). Between the trimmed V and J ends, which lost 4 bases and 5 bases, there was a span of 12 bases. The CDR3 region is CASSSRGLYGYTF. The CDR3, as DNA: TGTGCCAGCAGCAGCAGGGGTCTATATGGCTACACCTTC. The variable domain in full, completed from reference TRBV5-4 and TRBJ1-2, reads ETGVTQSPTHLIKTRGQQVTLRCSSQSGHNTVSWYQQALGQGPQFIFQYYREEENGRGNFPPRFSGLQFPNYSSELNVNALELDDSALYLCASSSRGLYGYTFGSGTRLTVV.

The chain recombines TRBV7-5 with TRBJ1-2. TRBV7-5 is shown as a pseudogene. CDR3 length: 17 amino acids. The CDR3 loop reads CVRSKGTSILANYGYTF. The CDR3 region has the DNA TGTGTCAGAAGCAAGGGGACCTCCATCCTAGCTAACTATGGCTACACCTTC.

The V gene is TRBV10-1, the J gene TRBJ2-7; tentatively, D is TRBD1 or TRBD2 (5 bases each). V was clipped by 6 bases and J by 3 bases, with 12 bases between them. Looked up from germline, CDR1 is WNHNN and CDR2 is SYGVQD (reference sequence). CDR3 length: 13 residues. The CDR3 is CASSGAGRYEQYF. For the CDR3, the DNA is TGCGCCAGCAGCGGGGCAGGCCGCTACGAGCAGTACTTC.

The DNA for the CDR3 is TGTGCCAGCAGTTTATCCCTCGGCCTAGGACAATACAATGAGCAGTTCTTC. Its protein is CASSLSLGLGQYNEQFF. The chain employs TRBV28 and TRBJ2-1; tentative D call: TRBD1 (5 bases). Per germline, CDR1 MDHEN and CDR2 SYDVKM. This CDR3 spans 17 amino acids. Between the trimmed V and J ends, which lost 1 base and 4 bases, there was a span of 17 bases.

This sequence joins TRBV10-3 and TRBJ1-1; D not certain. This CDR3 has 13 residues. Trimming shortened V by 3 bases and J by 4 bases, and 9 bases separated the two germline ends. The germline V gene has CDR1 ENHRY and CDR2 SYGVKD. The DNA for the CDR3 is TGTGCCATCAGTGACAAGGCGGCCACTGAAGCTTTCTTT. It is translated as CAISDKAATEAFF.

This chain joins TRBV15 and TRBJ2-1, with a weak D call TRBD1 (5 bases). The CDR3 is made up of 15 amino acids. The V end was cut by 0 bases, the J end by 5 bases, with 11 bases between. Germline V gene data show CDR1 as LNHNV and CDR2 as YYDKDF (reference sequence). Here the CDR3 reads CATSRDLGQNNEQFF. As DNA, the CDR3 is TGTGCCACCAGCAGAGATCTCGGACAAAACAATGAGCAGTTCTTC.

A word on this clone: The same CDR3 can be traced to other DNA sequences in this sample. The gene calls are TRBV18 and TRBJ2-7, with D perhaps being TRBD1 or TRBD2 (5 bases each). The CDR3 totals 12 residues. V shed 2 bases and J shed 4 bases, with 6 bases lying between them. In germline, CDR1 is KGHSH, CDR2 LQKENI. CDR3 loop: CASSPGGYEQYF. The CDR3 nucleotides are TGTGCCAGCTCACCAGGGGGTTACGAGCAGTACTTC.

V gene TRBV6-1 combines with J gene TRBJ2-3, with 9 positions matching TRBD2. The CDR3 spans 15 residues. Per germline, CDR1 MNHNS and CDR2 SASEGT. The V gene end was trimmed by 3 bases and the J gene end by 4 bases; junction bases not matched to a gene: 5. The CDR3: CASSDRRGGPDTQYF. In DNA form, the CDR3 reads TGTGCCAGCAGTGATCGGCGGGGGGGCCCAGATACGCAGTATTTT.

The chain links TRBV19 to TRBJ2-3; D might be TRBD2 (7 bases). The CDR3 runs 15 residues. Per germline, CDR1 LNHDA and CDR2 SQIVND (reference sequence). V gave up 5 bases and J gave up 4 bases, with 16 bases separating them. CDR3 amino acids: CASSYGGRSPDTQYF. DNA for the CDR3: TGTGCCAGTAGTTACGGGGGGCGATCACCAGATACGCAGTATTTT.

This sequence joins TRBV28 and TRBJ1-4; 7 positions match TRBD1. The CDR3 is 13 residues long. V dropped 8 bases and J dropped 8; count of bases not matched to a gene: 8. Germline V gene data show CDR1 as MDHEN and CDR2 as SYDVKM. The CDR3 DNA is TGTGCCAGCGAAGACAGGGTGAAGGAAAAACTGTTTTTT. Translating it yields CASEDRVKEKLFF.

The chain joins TRBV19 to TRBJ1-6, with 10 nucleotides matching TRBD1. Germline CDR1 is LNHDA and CDR2 is SQIVND (reference sequence). This CDR3 comprises 14 residues. Trimming cost V 5 bases and J 10 bases; bases outside gene matches: 5. The CDR3 loop is CASSLTGGLSPLHF. CDR3 bases: TGTGCCAGTAGTTTGACAGGGGGCTTGTCACCCCTCCACTTT.

The chain couples TRBV4-1 to TRBJ2-7; 8 nucleotides match TRBD1. V was clipped by 4 bases and J by 8 bases; unmatched bases: 7. The CDR3 runs 13 residues. The germline CDR1 and CDR2 sequences are MGHRA and YSYEKL. The CDR3 region has the DNA TGCGCCAGCAGCCCCGGGACAGGCCAACAGCAGTACTTC. Translated: CASSPGTGQQQYF.

The chain combines TRBV6-1 with TRBJ2-7; D might be TRBD2 (6 bases). The germline CDR1 and CDR2 sequences are MNHNS and SASEGT. Trimming cost V 7 bases and J 0 bases, with 16 bases left between them. The CDR3 sequence is 15 residues long. CDR3 residues: CASKFGTYSSYEQYF. The CDR3 DNA reads as TGTGCCAGCAAGTTTGGGACTTACAGCTCCTACGAGCAGTACTTC.

The chain joins TRBV6-5 to TRBJ1-1, with D unclear. The CDR3 is 14 residues long. Germline-derived CDR1 and CDR2 are MNHEY and SVGAGI. Trimming took 6 bases from V and 3 from J, leaving 14 bases between them. For the CDR3, the DNA is TGTGCCAGCAGCAAGACGGCGGCTTACACTGAAGCTTTCTTT. Protein sequence: CASSKTAAYTEAFF.

This sequence joins TRBV19 and TRBJ1-2; D remains ambiguous. Trimming took 3 bases from V and 4 from J, leaving 15 bases between them. CDR3 length: 15 residues. Germline assignment: CDR1 LNHDA and CDR2 SQIVND (reference sequence). CDR3 region: CASSIRSEGAYGYTF. CDR3 in DNA: TGTGCCAGTAGTATCCGCTCGGAGGGTGCCTATGGCTACACCTTC.

The chain carries TRBV27 and TRBJ2-2; 13 bases align to TRBD2. Per germline, CDR1 MNHEY and CDR2 SMNVEV (reference sequence). Losses at the gene ends were 5 bases for V and 4 bases for J; bases not matched to a gene: 4. The CDR3 length is 16 residues. CDR3 protein: CASSHWTSGGTGELFF. CDR3 sequence (DNA): TGTGCCAGCAGTCACTGGACTAGCGGGGGCACCGGGGAGCTGTTTTTT.

This chain connects TRBV9 to TRBJ1-5; no clear D gene. Germline lookup yields CDR1 SGDLS and CDR2 YYNGEE. The CDR3 loop spans 14 amino acids. V was clipped by 0 bases and J by 4 bases, with 8 bases between them. CDR3 DNA sequence: TGTGCCAGCAGCGTAGGTATAGGGAATCAGCCCCAGCATTTT. This sequence encodes CASSVGIGNQPQHF.

The V and J genes are TRBV2 and TRBJ2-4; D is ambiguous. The CDR3 contains 13 residues. V lost 6 bases, J lost 10 bases, and 16 bases lay in between. CDR1 and CDR2 from the germline V gene are SNHLY and FYNNEI. The CDR3 DNA sequence: TGTGCCAGCAGCCTCGGAATAGAGGTGATTCAGTACTTC. Its translation is CASSLGIEVIQYF.

The V and J genes are TRBV28 and TRBJ2-7; no clear D gene. Trimming shortened V by 5 bases and J by 0 bases, and 8 bases separated the two germline ends. Germline V gene lookup returns CDR1 MDHEN and CDR2 SYDVKM. The CDR3 runs to 13 residues. CDR3 bases: TGTGCCAGCAGTGGGCAGAACTCCTACGAGCAGTACTTC. As protein: CASSGQNSYEQYF. The variable domain in full, completed from reference TRBV28 and TRBJ2-7, reads DVKVTQSSRYLVKRTGEKVFLECVQDMDHENMFWYRQDPGLGLRLIYFSYDVKMKEKGDIPEGYSVSREKKERFSLILESASTNQTSMYLCASSGQNSYEQYFGPGTRLTVT.